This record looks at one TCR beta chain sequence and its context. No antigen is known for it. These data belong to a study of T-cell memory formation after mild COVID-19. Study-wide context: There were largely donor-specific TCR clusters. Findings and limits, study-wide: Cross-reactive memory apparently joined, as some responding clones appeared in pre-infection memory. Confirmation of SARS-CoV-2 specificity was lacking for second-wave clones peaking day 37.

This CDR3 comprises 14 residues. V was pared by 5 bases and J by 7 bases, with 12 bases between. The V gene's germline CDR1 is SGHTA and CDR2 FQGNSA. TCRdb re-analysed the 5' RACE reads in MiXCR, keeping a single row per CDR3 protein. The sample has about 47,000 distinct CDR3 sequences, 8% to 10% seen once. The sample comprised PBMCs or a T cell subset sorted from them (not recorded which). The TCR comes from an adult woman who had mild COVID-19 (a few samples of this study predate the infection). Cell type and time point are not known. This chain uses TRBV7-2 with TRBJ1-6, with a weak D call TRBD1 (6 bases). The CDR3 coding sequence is TGTGCCAGCAGCGCGGACAGTCCGAATTCACCCCTCCACTTT. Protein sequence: CASSADSPNSPLHF.